A selection of T cell receptor beta chains follows, all from one sample in a study of blood T cells in healthy people across ages. TCRdb used MiXCR to reprocess the 5' RACE reads, holding one entry per CDR3 protein. The table records roughly 1,100,000 distinct CDR3 sequences, around 27% of them present only once. A further study also used this sample, focusing on T cells of mothers and their children.

The sequencing sample was made of blood. The receptors here all came from a girl aged 2-10 years in good health. Both conserved end residues are part of each CDR3. The order of the fields is J gene, CDR3 length, D gene, clone size, V gene, CDR3 DNA, CDR3 protein. A D gene is named only where the DNA matches it firmly. Clone size appears in some rows only: once, few, many, or a class for an expanded clone.

TRBJ2-2 | 14 | NA | NA | TRBV12-3/TRBV12-4 | TGTGCCCTCCTCAGGCGGATGAACACCGGGGAGCTGTTTTTT | CALLRRMNTGELFF
TRBJ2-7 | 15 | NA | NA | TRBV18 | TGTGCCAGCTCACCCAGCAGGGACTCTCTCTACGAGCAGTACTTC | CASSPSRDSLYEQYF
TRBJ2-5 | 15 | NA | many | TRBV7-2 | TGTGCCAGCAGCCTCCAAAGGGGCATTGGGGAGACCCAGTACTTC | CASSLQRGIGETQYF
TRBJ2-7 | 18 | TRBD2 | few | TRBV5-1 | TGCGCCAGCAGCTTGGCCAGGGCGACGGGAGGGCCCCCAACCGAGCAGTACTTC | CASSLARATGGPPTEQYF
TRBJ2-5 | 15 | TRBD2 | few | TRBV7-3 | TGTGCCAGCAGGCCGGGGACTACCTTAGAAGAGACCCAGTACTTC | CASRPGTTLEETQYF
TRBJ2-5 | 15 | TRBD2 | few | TRBV7-2 | TGTGCCAGCAGTCGGGGGGGGACAATCTCAGAGACCCAGTACTTC | CASSRGGTISETQYF
TRBJ2-7 | 14 | NA | few | TRBV20-1 | TGCAGTGCTAGAGGGCGGGACACTCTATACGAGCAGTACTTC | CSARGRDTLYEQYF
TRBJ2-3 | 14 | NA | NA | TRBV9 | TGTGCCAGCAGCGCAGTAACTAGCACAGATACGCAGTATTTT | CASSAVTSTDTQYF
TRBJ2-1 | 11 | NA | many | TRBV12-3/TRBV12-4 | TGTGCCAGCAGTTTCGGGTATGAGCAGTTCTTC | CASSFGYEQFF
TRBJ1-1 | 14 | NA | NA | TRBV12-3/TRBV12-4 | TGTGCCAGCAGTTTTTCACAGCTAACACTGAAAGCTTTCTTT | CASSFSQLTLKAFF
TRBJ2-6 | 19 | TRBD1 | NA | TRBV28 | TGTGCCAGCAGTACGCCGTCCATCCCAGGGGGCGCTGGGGCCAACGTCCTGACTTTC | CASSTPSIPGGAGANVLTF
TRBJ1-2 | 14 | NA | NA | TRBV20-1 | TGCAGTGCTACCGGAGTACCCTCGAACTATGGCTACACCTTC | CSATGVPSNYGYTF
TRBJ2-5 | 15 | NA | NA | TRBV28 | TGTGCCAGCAAACCGGGCCGGCTGGAGAAGGAGACCCAGTACTTC | CASKPGRLEKETQYF
TRBJ1-3 | 17 | NA | many | TRBV4-3 | TGCGCCAGCAGCCAAGAAAGTGGCTCTTACTCTGGAAACACCATATATTTT | CASSQESGSYSGNTIYF
TRBJ1-1 | 14 | NA | NA | TRBV3-1 | TGTGCCAGCAGCCATAGGGGAACCAACACTGAAGCTTTCTTT | CASSHRGTNTEAFF
TRBJ2-3 | 15 | NA | few | TRBV20-1 | TGCAGTGCTAGTAGGCAGGGGACATTGATAGATACGCAGTATTTT | CSASRQGTLIDTQYF
TRBJ1-4 | 13 | NA | NA | TRBV2 | TGTGCCACCAAAGGGACGGCAAATGAAAAACTGTTTTTT | CATKGTANEKLFF
TRBJ2-5 | 14 | NA | few | TRBV5-6 | TGTGCCAGCAGCCCGGCCGGTTCCCAAGAGACCCAGTACTTC | CASSPAGSQETQYF
TRBJ2-7 | 13 | TRBD1 | NA | TRBV29-1 | TGCAGCGTTCGGACAGGGATACTCTACGAGCAGTACTTC | CSVRTGILYEQYF
TRBJ1-2 | 16 | NA | NA | TRBV6-5 | TGTGCCAGCAGCTACTTACCAAATTTGGTTAACTATGGCTACACCTTC | CASSYLPNLVNYGYTF
TRBJ2-7 | 15 | NA | NA | TRBV6-2/TRBV6-3 | TGTGCCAGCCAGACTTATGGAACAGGTGACTACGAACAGTACTTC | CASQTYGTGDYEQYF
TRBJ2-1 | 16 | NA | NA | TRBV6-2/TRBV6-3 | TGTGCCACTAAAGGGTTCCTTGAAGGCTCCTACAATGAGCAGTTCTTC | CATKGFLEGSYNEQFF
TRBJ2-7 | 14 | NA | few | TRBV18 | TGTGCCAGCTCACCGATGCCAGGGAGGATCGAGCAGTACTTC | CASSPMPGRIEQYF
TRBJ2-6 | 19 | NA | NA | TRBV28 | TGTGCCAGCAGTTTTCCCCTAGCCGGACTCTTTTCTGGGGCCAACGTCCTGACTTTC | CASSFPLAGLFSGANVLTF
TRBJ1-1 | 14 | NA | few | TRBV6-1 | TGTGCCAGCGGAAGACAGTCGACGAACACTGAAGCTTTCTTT | CASGRQSTNTEAFF
TRBJ1-5 | 15 | NA | few | TRBV12-3/TRBV12-4 | TGTGCCAGCAGTTTGGGGCGTTTCGGGGATCAGCCCCAGCATTTT | CASSLGRFGDQPQHF
TRBJ2-5 | 15 | TRBD2 | NA | TRBV7-2 | TGTGCCAGCAGCAACCGAGGGACTAGCGGGGAGACCCAGTACTTC | CASSNRGTSGETQYF
TRBJ2-1 | 16 | NA | NA | TRBV27 | TGTGCCAGCAGCGTACCCAGGGAAGGGGTTTACAATGAGCAGTTCTTC | CASSVPREGVYNEQFF
TRBJ1-2 | 16 | TRBD1 | NA | TRBV12-3/TRBV12-4 | TGTGCCGGCAGCGCAGGGGACAGCTACTTTAACTATGGCTACACCTTC | CAGSAGDSYFNYGYTF
TRBJ2-5 | 13 | TRBD1 | NA | TRBV5-1 | TGCGCCAGCAGCTGGGGGACAGGAGAGACCCAGTACTTC | CASSWGTGETQYF
TRBJ2-7 | 15 | TRBD1 | NA | TRBV28 | TGTGCCAGCAGTTCCTCGGGACAGGTTACGGACGAGCAGTACTTC | CASSSSGQVTDEQYF
TRBJ2-1 | 14 | NA | NA | TRBV15 | TGTGCCACCAGCGACCGGGACAAGAACAATGAGCAGTTCTTC | CATSDRDKNNEQFF
TRBJ2-7 | 14 | NA | NA | TRBV27 | TGTGCCAGCAGTTGGGCAGGGGATTCCTACGAGCAGTACTTC | CASSWAGDSYEQYF
TRBJ2-5 | 17 | NA | NA | TRBV5-1 | TGCGCCAGCAGCGTCCTTCGGGACCACCATTTCCAAGAGACCCAGTACTTT | CASSVLRDHHFQETQYF
TRBJ2-1 | 16 | TRBD2 | few | TRBV20-1 | TGCTGTGCCCTGGGGGTGGCGGGAGGGACCTACAATGAGCAGTTCTTC | CCALGVAGGTYNEQFF
TRBJ2-5 | 15 | TRBD2 | NA | TRBV7-3 | TGTGCCAGCAGCTTGCTGGGGGGGATGGAAGAGACCCAGTACTTC | CASSLLGGMEETQYF
TRBJ2-5 | 14 | TRBD2 | NA | TRBV7-2 | TGCGCCGGCAGCTTATTCGCGGGGGAAGAGACCCAGTACTTC | CAGSLFAGEETQYF
TRBJ2-7 | 13 | NA | few | TRBV2 | TGTGCCAGCGCGGAGGGACTTGACTACGAGCAGTACTTC | CASAEGLDYEQYF
TRBJ1-2 | 16 | TRBD1 | few | TRBV28 | TGTGCCAGCAGTGGAATTCGGACAGGGGATGTGTATGGCTACACTTTC | CASSGIRTGDVYGYTF
TRBJ2-1 | 15 | NA | NA | TRBV6-5 | TGTGCCAGCAGTCTGTCCAGGGCAGGCTACAATGAGCAGTTCTTC | CASSLSRAGYNEQFF
TRBJ2-5 | 15 | TRBD2 | few | TRBV2 | TGTGCCAGCAGCCCTAACACAGCGGGACGGGAGACCCAGTACTTC | CASSPNTAGRETQYF
TRBJ2-1 | 16 | NA | NA | TRBV7-6 | TGTGCCAGCAGAGGGGTAGCGCGGGGCGGAAACAATGAGCAGTTCTTC | CASRGVARGGNNEQFF
TRBJ2-5 | 15 | NA | few | TRBV14 | TGTGCCAGCAGCCAAGGAACCTTCCGACAGGAGACCCAGTACTTC | CASSQGTFRQETQYF
TRBJ2-7 | 11 | NA | few | TRBV12-5 | TGTGCTAGTGGTCCGTACTACGAGCAGTACTTC | CASGPYYEQYF
TRBJ1-2 | 15 | TRBD1 | many | TRBV11-2 | TGTGCCAGCAGCCGTACAGGGGGAGGGACCTATGGCTACACCTTC | CASSRTGGGTYGYTF
TRBJ2-5 | 14 | NA | NA | TRBV5-1 | TGCGCCAGCAGCTTGGGCTACCCTCCGGGGACCCAGTACTTC | CASSLGYPPGTQYF
TRBJ2-1 | 16 | NA | NA | TRBV4-1 | TGCGCCAGCAGCCACAGATCGACGGGGTCCTACAATGAGCAGTTCTTC | CASSHRSTGSYNEQFF
TRBJ2-1 | 14 | NA | NA | TRBV7-2 | TGTGCCAGCAGCTTAGGGTTATCGGTTTGGCAGCAGTTCTTC | CASSLGLSVWQQFF
TRBJ1-6 | 12 | NA | NA | TRBV28 | TGTGCCAGCAGTTTTTGGGTCTTTCCCCTCCACTTT | CASSFWVFPLHF
TRBJ2-5 | 17 | NA | few | TRBV19 | TGTGCCAGTAGCGATTCTCGGCCCGGGGGCGCGGGGGAGACCCAGTACTTC | CASSDSRPGGAGETQYF
TRBJ2-4 | 17 | TRBD2 | NA | TRBV13 | TGTGCCAGCAGATCTGTAGCGGGAGTTGGGACAAAAAACATTCAGTACTTC | CASRSVAGVGTKNIQYF
TRBJ1-2 | 14 | NA | NA | TRBV9 | TGTGCCAGCAGCGTATGGGGGGGTGTCGGCGGCTACACCTTC | CASSVWGGVGGYTF
TRBJ2-5 | 14 | TRBD1 | once | TRBV20-1 | TGCAGTGCTGGATCCGGGACAGAGAGGGAGACCCAGTACTTC | CSAGSGTERETQYF
TRBJ2-2 | 16 | TRBD2 | NA | TRBV2 | TGTGCCAGCAGAGGGGGACTAGCGGGGGGCTCCGGGGAGCTGTTTTTT | CASRGGLAGGSGELFF
TRBJ2-5 | 15 | NA | few | TRBV7-7 | TGTGCTAGCAGCTTAACCCCAGGTCGTAGAGAGACCCAGTACTTC | CASSLTPGRRETQYF
TRBJ2-1 | 16 | NA | NA | TRBV4-1 | TGCGCCAGCAGCCAAAGCGGACAGAACTCCTACAATGAGCAGCTCTTC | CASSQSGQNSYNEQLF
TRBJ2-3 | 16 | NA | NA | TRBV5-1 | TGCGCCAGCAGCCGGGGTGACTCCGCTGGAGGGGATACGCAGTATTTT | CASSRGDSAGGDTQYF
TRBJ2-3 | 18 | TRBD2 | NA | TRBV6-5 | TGTGCCAGCAGTTTGGTGGCGGGGGGGCGCCGCTCCACAGATACGCAGTATTTT | CASSLVAGGRRSTDTQYF
TRBJ2-7 | 14 | NA | few | TRBV29-1 | TGCAGCGTTGGGTTGGACACTAGCTCCTACGAGCAGTACTTC | CSVGLDTSSYEQYF
TRBJ1-6 | 15 | NA | once | TRBV3-1 | TGTGCCAGCAGCCAAGTGACAGCCGGGGATTCACCCCTCCACTTT | CASSQVTAGDSPLHF